This entry concerns a single T cell receptor beta chain. Some clones are missing from TCRdb's copy, which holds only in-frame ones; the method was immunoSEQ multiplex PCR. The sample lists about 230,000 clones, around 84% occurring once. Enrolment of Seattle patients took place during active infection, and they were followed longitudinally. The data were taken from a study of blood T cell repertoires in COVID-19. Whole-study context: The study drew acute and convalescent COVID-19 samples from the United States, Italy and Spain. T cells, B-cell-depleted T cells, or PBMCs supplied cDNA or gDNA.

Germline loops: CDR1 MDHEN, CDR2 SYDVKM. Trimming took off 4 bases at V and 6 bases at J, with 10 bases between the two ends. The CDR3 is 12 amino acids. The sequence was obtained from a man in his fifties or sixties with COVID-19, enrolled during active disease. Sequenced input: peripheral blood. The rearrangement links TRBV28 to TRBJ2-7, with D hard to call. The chain's CDR3 is CASSSRLGEQYF. The CDR3 DNA reads as TGTGCCAGCAGTTCCAGACTCGGCGAGCAGTACTTC.